This T cell receptor (beta chain) emerged from a study of T cells after yellow fever vaccination. Study summary: Any fraction with a low cell number was prepared using SMART-Seq v4 Ultra Low Input.

Points on this clonotype: Its specificity is not known.

This CDR3 has 17 amino acids. V lost 4 bases and J 2 bases, leaving 15 bases between the germline ends. Germline CDR1 and CDR2: LNHNV and YYDKDF (reference sequence). Overall study findings and caveats: Most clones from primary vaccination resurfaced after the booster (about 96% CD4, over 75% CD8). On re-exposure, the response was weaker but peaked faster, at day 5 versus 15.

MiXCR, run by TCRdb on the 5' RACE reads, gives a single entry per CDR3 protein. Of some 350,000 distinct CDR3 sequences in the sample, approximately 3.9% are singletons; the top ten hold approximately 24%. The material was PBMCs, obtained 5 days after the yellow fever booster vaccination. This chain connects TRBV15 to TRBJ1-6, with no clear D. The sequence was collected from a man aged 18 to 29 who received the YFV17D yellow fever vaccine. For the CDR3, the DNA is TGTGCCACCAGCACAGAACCAGGAGGACCCTATAATTCACCCCTCCACTTT. Residues: CATSTEPGGPYNSPLHF. Combining the CDR3 with reference TRBV15 and TRBJ1-6 gives the whole variable domain DAMVIQNPRYQVTQFGKPVTLSCSQTLNHNVMYWYQQKSSQAPKLLFHYYDKDFNNEADTPDNFQSRRPNTSFCFLDIRSPGLGDTAMYLCATSTEPGGPYNSPLHFGNGTRLTVT.